The 17 T cell receptor beta chains below come from one sample, sequenced in a study of radiation and T cells in renal cell carcinoma. TCRdb keeps only in-frame clones here, not all; method: immunoSEQ multiplex PCR. The sample lists roughly 120,000 clones, roughly 80% occurring once. Specified time point: baseline pretreatment blood. Treatment described: 15 Gy SBRT to primary tumor, nephrectomy 4 weeks later. This sample comprised blood, obtained from a patient whose treatment included radiotherapy and nephrectomy. The receptor set was obtained from a woman aged 60-75 years with renal cell carcinoma.

The rearrangement links TRBV28 to TRBJ2-7, with 13 bases fitting TRBD2. The germline CDR1 and CDR2 sequences are MDHEN and SYDVKM. The V gene end was trimmed by 4 bases and the J gene end by 4 bases; junction bases not matched to a gene: 10. The CDR3 loop spans 17 amino acids. The CDR3 DNA reads TGTGCCAGCAGTTCCACTAGCGGGAGGGCCCCCCTATACGAGCAGTACTTC. Protein sequence: CASSSTSGRAPLYEQYF.

V usage is TRBV2 and J usage is TRBJ1-1; TRBD1 aligns across 8 bases. This CDR3 contains 16 residues. Germline CDR1 is SNHLY and CDR2 is FYNNEI. J was trimmed by 0 bases and V by 5 bases; bases with no gene match: 8. DNA for the CDR3: TGTGCCAGCAGTCGAGACAGGGGAAGGTTGAACACTGAAGCTTTCTTT. Translation: CASSRDRGRLNTEAFF.

The CDR3 is CASSVWMDPNTEAFF. The CDR3 region has the DNA TGCGCCAGCAGCGTGTGGATGGACCCGAACACTGAAGCTTTCTTT. The gene calls are TRBV5-1 and TRBJ1-1; D is ambiguous. Trimming shortened V by 4 bases and J by 1 base, and 14 bases separated the two germline ends. Germline V gene sequence: CDR1 SGHRS, CDR2 YFSETQ. The CDR3 runs 15 residues.

The rearrangement uses TRBV6-6 and TRBJ2-6, with unresolved D. CDR1 and CDR2 (germline): MNHNY, SVGAGI (reference sequence). The germline V and J ends were trimmed by 1 base and 2 bases, with 6 bases remaining between them. The CDR3 has 15 amino acids. DNA for the CDR3: TGTGCCAGCAGTTACTTGAGGACTGGGGCCAACGTCCTGACTTTC. Its translation: CASSYLRTGANVLTF.

V is TRBV6-5 and J is TRBJ1-1; D is possibly TRBD1 (5 bases). This CDR3 has 14 amino acids. Germline-derived CDR1 and CDR2 are MNHEY and SVGAGI. Deletions cut 6 bases from V and 3 bases from J, with 14 bases between. Written as DNA, the CDR3 is TGTGCCAGCAGCAACCCAGGGCTCCACACTGAAGCTTTCTTT. Protein product: CASSNPGLHTEAFF.

The gene calls are TRBV4-2 and TRBJ2-7, with D perhaps being TRBD1 or TRBD2 (5 bases each). The germline CDR1 and CDR2 sequences are LGHNA and YNFKEQ. CDR3 length equals 14 residues. The germline V and J ends were trimmed by 4 bases and 2 bases, with 12 bases remaining between them. The CDR3 nucleotides read TGTGCCAGCAGCCCCGATGGGGGACCCTACGAGCAGTACTTC. It is translated as CASSPDGGPYEQYF.

The DNA of the CDR3 is TGTGCCAGTAGTGGGACTAGCGGGGTTGAGACCCAGTACTTC. Translated, it gives CASSGTSGVETQYF. The V gene is TRBV19, the J gene TRBJ2-5; 13 bases are a match to TRBD2. CDR1 LNHDA and CDR2 SQIVND come from the germline V gene (reference sequence). The CDR3 contains 14 residues. The V gene end was trimmed by 5 bases and the J gene end by 5 bases; junction bases not matched to a gene: 2.

The rearrangement uses TRBV6-5 and TRBJ2-7, with 8 bases fitting TRBD2. This CDR3 comprises 15 residues. With 5 bases clipped from V and 2 bases from J, the junction kept 8 bases outside the gene matches. CDR1 is MNHEY, CDR2 SVGAGI, per germline. DNA for the CDR3: TGTGCCAGCAGTAAGAGCGGGGGTAATACCTACGAGCAGTACTTC. It translates to CASSKSGGNTYEQYF.

The CDR3 spells CASGGRYTEAFF. As DNA, the CDR3 is TGTGCCAGTGGTGGACGGTACACTGAAGCTTTCTTT. The chain has TRBV19 and TRBJ1-1; no clear D. CDR3 length: 12 residues. The V end lost 8 bases, the J end lost 3 bases, and 10 bases lay between the germline ends. Per germline, CDR1 LNHDA and CDR2 SQIVND (reference sequence).

This sequence joins TRBV18 and TRBJ1-2, with a weak D call TRBD1 (6 bases). CDR1 KGHSH and CDR2 LQKENI come from the germline V gene. The CDR3 runs 14 residues. Trimming stripped 5 bases from V and 2 bases from J, with 12 bases between. The CDR3, as DNA: TGTGCCAGCTCAACTCGGACAGCCAACTATGGCTACACCTTC. Protein sequence: CASSTRTANYGYTF. The complete variable domain, with remaining parts taken from reference TRBV18 and TRBJ1-2, reads NAGVMQNPRHLVRRRGQEARLRCSPMKGHSHVYWYRQLPEEGLKFMVYLQKENIIDESGMPKERFSAEFPKEGPSILRIQQVVRGDSAAYFCASSTRTANYGYTFGSGTRLTVV.

The chain employs TRBV6-5 and TRBJ2-7, with D unclear. CDR1 is MNHEY and CDR2 is SVGAGI in the germline V gene. Trimming took off 2 bases at V and 0 bases at J, with 11 bases between the two ends. The CDR3 is 15 amino acids. The DNA for the CDR3 is TGTGCCAGCAGTTACAGTCGGGTTAGCTCCTACGAGCAGTACTTC. Protein: CASSYSRVSSYEQYF.

The CDR3: CASSVGGGGEQYF. CDR3 nucleotide sequence: TGTGCCAGCAGCGTAGGAGGGGGGGGCGAGCAGTACTTC. This rearrangement joins TRBV9 to TRBJ2-7; possible D gene TRBD2, 7 bases. The length of the CDR3 is 13 residues. CDR1 is SGDLS, CDR2 YYNGEE, per germline. Trimming pared 0 bases from V and 6 bases from J, leaving 10 bases between. The whole variable domain, remainder taken from reference TRBV9 and TRBJ2-7, is DSGVTQTPKHLITATGQRVTLRCSPRSGDLSVYWYQQSLDQGLQFLIQYYNGEERAKGNILERFSAQQFPDLHSELNLSSLELGDSALYFCASSVGGGGEQYFGPGTRLTVT.

This clone has only one observation. The rearrangement uses TRBV19 and TRBJ1-4; D may be TRBD1 (5 bases). This CDR3 has 15 amino acids. V was cut by 1 base and J by 5 bases, with 11 bases left in between. Germline-derived CDR1 and CDR2 are LNHDA and SQIVND (reference sequence). The CDR3 sequence is CASSIANRPNEKLFF. The CDR3 DNA reads TGTGCCAGTAGTATAGCAAACAGGCCAAATGAAAAACTGTTTTTT.

This chain links TRBV19 with TRBJ2-3; D may be TRBD2 (6 bases). V lost 0 bases and J 3 bases, leaving 13 bases between the germline ends. The length of the CDR3 is 16 residues. CDR1 and CDR2 (germline): LNHDA, SQIVND (reference sequence). CDR3: CASSIDRGAGTDTQYF. The CDR3 DNA sequence: TGTGCCAGTAGTATAGATCGAGGGGCGGGGACAGATACGCAGTATTTT.

J is TRBJ2-7 and V is TRBV7-2; D not certain. Trimming pared 1 base from V and 7 bases from J, leaving 11 bases between. The CDR3 covers 13 residues. Germline assignment: CDR1 SGHTA and CDR2 FQGNSA. This chain's CDR3 is CASSLGYRWEQYF. CDR3 in DNA: TGTGCCAGCAGCTTAGGGTACCGGTGGGAGCAGTACTTC.

This chain connects TRBV19 to TRBJ1-5, with TRBD1 matching 8 bases. This CDR3 comprises 12 residues. The germline V gene has CDR1 LNHDA and CDR2 SQIVND (reference sequence). Trimming took 8 bases from V and 7 from J; bases not matched to a gene: 4. This CDR3 reads CASSGGGQPQHF. CDR3 nucleotide sequence: TGTGCCAGTTCAGGGGGCGGGCAGCCCCAGCATTTT.

Only one count was recorded for this clone. J is TRBJ2-7 and V is TRBV5-4, with 9 bases that match TRBD1. Losses at the gene ends were 4 bases for V and 9 bases for J; bases not matched to a gene: 11. The CDR3 is 14 residues long. Germline lookup yields CDR1 SGHNT and CDR2 YYREEE (reference sequence). The CDR3 here is CASSIDRGNTGQYF. CDR3 in DNA: TGTGCCAGCAGCATCGACAGGGGGAACACCGGGCAGTACTTC.